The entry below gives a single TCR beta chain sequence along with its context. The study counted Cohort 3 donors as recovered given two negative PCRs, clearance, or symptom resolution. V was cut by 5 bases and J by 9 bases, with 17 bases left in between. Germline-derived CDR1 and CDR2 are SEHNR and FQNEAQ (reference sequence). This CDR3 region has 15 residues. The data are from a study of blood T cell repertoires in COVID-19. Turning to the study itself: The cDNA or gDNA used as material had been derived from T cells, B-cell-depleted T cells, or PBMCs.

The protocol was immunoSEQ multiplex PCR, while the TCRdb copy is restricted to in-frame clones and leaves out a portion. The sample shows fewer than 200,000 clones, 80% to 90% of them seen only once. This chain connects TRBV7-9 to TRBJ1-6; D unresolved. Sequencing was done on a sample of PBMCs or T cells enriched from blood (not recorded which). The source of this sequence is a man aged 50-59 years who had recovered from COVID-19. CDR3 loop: CASSLQEALVSPLHF. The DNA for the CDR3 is TGTGCCAGCAGCCTTCAGGAGGCCCTGGTTTCACCCCTCCACTTT.